Each of the 13 T cell receptor beta chains below was sequenced from the same sample in a study of post-analysis software for immune sequencing data. General study findings and limits: Controls showed lower frequencies than patients for five TRBV segments, and TRBV5-6, TRBV5-1 and TRBV20-1 were among these.

No antigens are known for them. Included in the TCR beta cDNA libraries were unique molecular identifiers. In TCRdb, the PCR reads were re-called with MiXCR into one record per CDR3 protein. The table shows about 820,000 distinct CDR3 sequences, with roughly 58% occurring only once. The sequencing input was blood. These receptors were obtained from a girl aged 5 to 17 with multiple sclerosis.

This clonotype has a handful of counts. The chain joins TRBV5-6 to TRBJ1-1, with D unclear. Germline CDR1 is SGHDT and CDR2 is YYEEEE. V was shortened by 4 bases and J by 3 bases, with 7 bases between the two germline ends. The CDR3 has 12 amino acids. The CDR3 region is CASSAGYTEAFF. The CDR3 region has the DNA TGTGCCAGCAGCGCTGGGTACACTGAAGCTTTCTTT.

About this clonotype itself: The CDR3 does not end in the conserved phenylalanine or tryptophan, so this is likely a read error. The chain employs TRBV20-1 and TRBJ2-2, with 8 bases aligning to TRBD2. V shed 6 bases, J shed 5 bases, and the junction held 17 bases outside the gene matches. CDR1 and CDR2 from the germline V gene are DFQATT and SNEGSKA (reference sequence). The length of the CDR3 is 17 residues. The chain's CDR3 is CSAALLGGGLRTGELFV. CDR3 bases: TGCAGTGCAGCTCTCCTGGGCGGGGGGCTGAGGACCGGGGAGCTGTTTGTT.

This rearrangement joins TRBV28 to TRBJ2-7, with TRBD2 identical over 10 bases. From germline, CDR1 is MDHEN and CDR2 SYDVKM. The CDR3 consists of 14 residues. J was trimmed by 5 bases and V by 6 bases; bases with no gene match: 7. This chain's CDR3 is CASRLASGRHEQYF. CDR3 in DNA: TGTGCCAGCAGGTTGGCTAGCGGGAGACACGAGCAGTACTTC.

The chain links TRBV11-1 to TRBJ2-5; D may be TRBD1 (6 bases). Trimming pared 3 bases from V and 0 bases from J, leaving 29 bases between. Per germline, CDR1 SGHAT and CDR2 FQDESV (reference sequence). This CDR3 is 21 amino acids long. For the CDR3, the DNA is TGTGCCAGCAGCTTCGCGAGGGGGAAAGTCTACGATGCCCGGTACCAAGAGACCCAGTACTTC. It codes for CASSFARGKVYDARYQETQYF.

The rearrangement links TRBV5-1 to TRBJ1-1; no reliable D call. The CDR3 has 14 residues. Between the trimmed V and J ends, which lost 3 bases and 0 bases, there was a span of 9 bases. The germline V gene has CDR1 SGHRS and CDR2 YFSETQ. CDR3 DNA: TGCGCCAGCAGCTACCAGAAATTGAACACTGAAGCTTTCTTT. Translation: CASSYQKLNTEAFF.

The genes are TRBV15 and TRBJ2-7; the D gene is possibly TRBD2 (5 bases). The germline V and J ends were trimmed by 0 bases and 0 bases, with 9 bases remaining between them. CDR1 is LNHNV and CDR2 is YYDKDF in the germline V gene (reference sequence). This CDR3 comprises 15 residues. CDR3 DNA: TGTGCCACCAGCAGAGATGCAGGACTCTCCTACGAGCAGTACTTC. Protein product: CATSRDAGLSYEQYF.

The rearrangement uses TRBV6-1 and TRBJ1-5; D might be TRBD1 (6 bases). Germline CDR1 MNHNS, CDR2 SASEGT. V was clipped by 2 bases and J by 5 bases, with 31 bases between them. The CDR3 runs 21 residues. For the CDR3, the DNA is TGTGCCAGCAGTGAATTAGGTCGAAGTCGACCCCACAGGGCCCTCGATCAGCCCCAGCATTTT. Translation gives CASSELGRSRPHRALDQPQHF.

This CDR3 reads CASSLGWGSQETQYF. CDR3 nucleotide sequence: TGTGCCAGCAGCTTAGGATGGGGTAGCCAAGAGACCCAGTACTTC. The chain combines TRBV7-8 with TRBJ2-5; no reliable D call. Looked up from germline, CDR1 is SGHVS and CDR2 is FQNEAQ. The CDR3 runs to 15 residues. V shed 1 base and J shed 1 base, with 10 bases lying between them.

The genes are TRBV12-3 or TRBV12-4 and TRBJ2-5; TRBD1 aligns across 8 bases. V lost 5 bases and J lost 4; bases outside the gene matches: 6. This CDR3 is built from 14 residues. The CDR3 coding sequence is TGTGCCAGCAGTCCTCGGACAGGGATAGAGACCCAGTACTTC. This translates into CASSPRTGIETQYF.

This clonotype was seen a handful of times. The genes are TRBV28 and TRBJ2-5; 8 bases fit TRBD1. Germline loops: CDR1 MDHEN, CDR2 SYDVKM. The CDR3 is 19 amino acids. The V segment lost 6 bases and the J segment 4 bases; nucleotides outside the gene matches: 22. This CDR3 reads CASSLPPRGRRIVGETQYF. The CDR3 bases are TGTGCCAGCAGCCTTCCTCCCAGGGGGCGCCGGATAGTGGGAGAGACCCAGTACTTC.

The chain carries TRBV2 and TRBJ1-2; maybe TRBD1 (5 bases). This CDR3 is 14 amino acids long. V lost 4 bases to trimming and J lost 7 bases, with 16 bases between them. Germline V lookup: CDR1 SNHLY, CDR2 FYNNEI. The CDR3 here is CASSAALEGTGYTF. The CDR3 region has the DNA TGTGCCAGCAGTGCCGCGTTAGAGGGGACTGGCTACACCTTC.

The chain has TRBV20-1 and TRBJ2-1; weak D call: TRBD2 (6 bases). There are 16 residues in the CDR3. V was clipped by 3 bases and J by 1 base, with 16 bases between them. The V gene's germline CDR1 is DFQATT and CDR2 SNEGSKA (reference sequence). CDR3 sequence: CSARLFGAGSYNEQFF. The CDR3 DNA follows: TGCAGTGCTAGGCTCTTCGGGGCGGGGTCCTACAATGAGCAGTTCTTC.

A note on this clonotype: Germline and junction disagree at one end, which may indicate a read error. The DNA for the CDR3 is TGTGCCAGCAGACGACAAATTTCGAACACCGGGGAGCGGTTTTTT. Its translation is CASRRQISNTGERFF. The rearrangement uses TRBV7-9 and TRBJ2-2, with a possible D match to TRBD2 (5 bases). Per the germline V gene, CDR1 is SEHNR and CDR2 is FQNEAQ (reference sequence). The CDR3 extends over 15 amino acids.